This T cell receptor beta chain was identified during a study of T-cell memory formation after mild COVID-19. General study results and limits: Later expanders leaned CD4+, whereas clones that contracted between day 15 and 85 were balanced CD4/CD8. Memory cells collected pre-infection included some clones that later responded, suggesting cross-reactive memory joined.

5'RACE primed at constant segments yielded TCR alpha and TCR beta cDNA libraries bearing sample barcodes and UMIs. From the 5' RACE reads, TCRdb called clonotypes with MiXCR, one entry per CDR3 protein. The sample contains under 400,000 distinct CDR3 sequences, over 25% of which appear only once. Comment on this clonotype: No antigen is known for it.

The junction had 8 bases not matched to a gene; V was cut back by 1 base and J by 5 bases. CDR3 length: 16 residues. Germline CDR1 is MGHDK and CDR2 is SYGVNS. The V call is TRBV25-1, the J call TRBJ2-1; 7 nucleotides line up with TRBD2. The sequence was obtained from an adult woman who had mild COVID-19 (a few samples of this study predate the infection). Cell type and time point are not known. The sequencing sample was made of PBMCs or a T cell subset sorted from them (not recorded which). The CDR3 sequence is CASSESQTSNNNEQFF. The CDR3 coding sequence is TGTGCCAGCAGTGAATCCCAGACTAGCAACAACAATGAGCAGTTCTTC.